This T cell receptor (beta chain) was found in a study of TIL therapy for anti-PD-1-resistant metastatic lung cancer. At the level of the study: Patients had a median age of 54 years (range about 38-85). Half of patients were current or former smokers.

Specified time point: pre-treatment sample, taken before nivolumab and TIL therapy. V dropped 3 bases and J dropped 7; count of bases not matched to a gene: 6. CDR3 length: 14 residues. Germline CDR1 KGHSH, CDR2 LQKENI. The immunoSEQ assay was v3. Repertoires were generated with immunoSEQ multiplex PCR, while TCRdb's copy carries only in-frame clones and drops some. The table includes about 50,000 clones, approximately 86% detected once. A few counts support this clone. The sequence was obtained from a person aged 25-85 years with non-small cell lung cancer. V is TRBV18 and J is TRBJ1-2, with 9 nucleotides matching TRBD1. Material: blood, obtained at baseline. CDR3 sequence (DNA): TGTGCCAGCTCACCGGACAGGGGATCGGCTGGCTACACCTTC. Translated: CASSPDRGSAGYTF.